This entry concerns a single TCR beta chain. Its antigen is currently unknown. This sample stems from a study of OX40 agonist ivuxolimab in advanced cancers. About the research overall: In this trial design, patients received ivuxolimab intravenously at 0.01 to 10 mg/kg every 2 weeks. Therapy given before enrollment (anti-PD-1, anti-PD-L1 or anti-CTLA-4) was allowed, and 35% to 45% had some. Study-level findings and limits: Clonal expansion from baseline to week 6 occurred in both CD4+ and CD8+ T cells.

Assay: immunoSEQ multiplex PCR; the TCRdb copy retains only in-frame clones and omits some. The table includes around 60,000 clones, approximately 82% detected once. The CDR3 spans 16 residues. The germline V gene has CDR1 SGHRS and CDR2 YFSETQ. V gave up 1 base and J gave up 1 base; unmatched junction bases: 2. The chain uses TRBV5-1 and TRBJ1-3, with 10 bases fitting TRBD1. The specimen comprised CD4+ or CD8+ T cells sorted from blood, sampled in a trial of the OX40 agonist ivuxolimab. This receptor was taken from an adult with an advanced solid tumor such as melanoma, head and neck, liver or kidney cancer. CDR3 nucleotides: TGCGCCAGCAGCTTGTCGGGACAGGGGTCTGGAAACACCATATATTTT. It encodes CASSLSGQGSGNTIYF.